The 25 T cell receptor beta chains below were found in one sample sequenced in a study of vaccination and CD4 T cells after COVID-19 (dated by TCRdb to between 2021 and 2024). The meaning of the sample's treatment or condition label: approximately 9-day PBMC culture with coronavirus spike peptide pools or control peptides (ViraFEST assay). These receptors' targets are unknown. The library was prepared using PCR. Sequenced using an Illumina iSeq 100. TCR sequencing of DNA from cultured CD4+ T cells used the Oncomine TCR Beta short-read assay at the Johns Hopkins FTIC core. In TCRdb, the public reads were trimmed at Q25 with fastp and aligned with MiXCR, with productive beta chains retained. Rows are unified per CDR3 protein, each entry keeping the most common DNA and genes. The sample table shows about 16,000 distinct CDR3 sequences, and 35% are seen once. 13% to 15% of the sample lies in the top ten.

The sequenced material came from cultured CD4+ T cells from blood. The receptor set was obtained from a human donor with COVID-19.

The gene calls are TRBV19 and TRBJ2-2, with D hard to call. This CDR3 contains 15 residues. Germline V lookup: CDR1 LNHDA, CDR2 SQIVND (reference sequence). The V and J ends lost 7 bases and 1 base respectively, with 13 bases between them. DNA for the CDR3: TGTGCCAGTATAGATCGGTCGAGGAACACCGGGGAGCTGTTTTTT. As protein: CASIDRSRNTGELFF.

This chain links TRBV20-1 with TRBJ2-7; 7 bases match TRBD1. CDR1 is DFQATT, CDR2 SNEGSKA, per germline (reference sequence). The CDR3 sequence is 13 residues long. Losses at the gene ends were 6 bases for V and 3 bases for J; bases not matched to a gene: 8. CDR3 residues: CSAPGQAGYEQYF. The CDR3 DNA sequence: TGCAGTGCACCTGGACAGGCGGGCTACGAGCAGTACTTC.

The chain joins TRBV6-1 to TRBJ2-1; TRBD2 might be the D (5 bases). The CDR3 is 14 residues long. Germline CDR1 and CDR2: MNHNS and SASEGT. V was cut by 6 bases and J by 2 bases, with 11 bases left in between. CDR3 DNA: TGTGCCAGCAGCGACCCCGGGACCTACAATGAGCAGTTCTTC. Translation: CASSDPGTYNEQFF.

The chain employs TRBV6-2 or TRBV6-3 and TRBJ1-2, with D possibly matching TRBD1 (5 bases). V gave up 7 bases and J gave up 6 bases, with 18 bases separating them. Germline lookup yields CDR1 MNHEY and CDR2 SVGEGT. The CDR3 contains 14 residues. The CDR3 bases are TGTGCCAGCATCGAGGCCGGGACTGCAAATGGCTACACCTTC. This gives the protein CASIEAGTANGYTF.

This clonotype came up a few times. The gene calls are TRBV7-8 and TRBJ1-6; D gene uncertain. Germline-derived CDR1 and CDR2 are SGHVS and FQNEAQ. V was cut by 5 bases and J by 7 bases, with 18 bases left in between. The CDR3 runs to 16 residues. The CDR3 sequence is CASSLLEEVKNSPLHF. The CDR3 DNA sequence: TGTGCCAGCAGCCTTCTGGAGGAGGTTAAGAATTCACCCCTCCACTTT. The full variable domain, with the rest looked up from reference TRBV7-8 and TRBJ1-6, is GAGVSQSPRYKVAKRGQDVALRCDPISGHVSLFWYQQALGQGPEFLTYFQNEAQLDKSGLPSDRFFAERPEGSVSTLKIQRTQQEDSAVYLCASSLLEEVKNSPLHFGNGTRLTVT.

The chain joins TRBV28 to TRBJ2-7, with D hard to call. The ends were cut back, 4 bases at V and 7 bases at J, with 17 bases in the middle. The CDR3 extends over 14 amino acids. Per the germline V gene, CDR1 is MDHEN and CDR2 is SYDVKM. The CDR3 loop is CASSYRSGPPEQYF. The CDR3 DNA is TGTGCCAGCAGTTACCGATCCGGTCCCCCGGAGCAGTACTTC.

There are a few counts of this clonotype. The V gene is TRBV7-2, the J gene TRBJ1-4, with no clear D. The V gene lost 0 bases and the J gene lost 13 bases, with 9 bases spanning the gap. Looked up from germline, CDR1 is SGHTA and CDR2 is FQGNSA. The CDR3 consists of 12 residues. For the CDR3, the DNA is TGTGCCAGCAGCTTAGCGGGCAGCACACTGTTTTTT. It codes for CASSLAGSTLFF.

The rearrangement links TRBV20-1 to TRBJ2-5; 15 bases align to TRBD2. Losses at the gene ends were 4 bases for V and 5 bases for J; bases not matched to a gene: 11. The CDR3 length is 17 residues. Looked up from germline, CDR1 is DFQATT and CDR2 is SNEGSKA (reference sequence). This chain's CDR3 is CSAIRTAGLAGGETQYF. Here the CDR3 DNA reads TGCAGTGCTATCCGAACTGCCGGACTAGCGGGGGGGGAGACCCAGTACTTC.

The sample holds a few counts of this clonotype. This sequence joins TRBV6-4 and TRBJ2-3; TRBD2 agrees at 12 bases. This CDR3 has 15 amino acids. CDR1 is MRHNA, CDR2 SNTAGT, per germline. V shed 9 bases and J 8 bases; nucleotides not matched to a gene: 12. Here the CDR3 reads CASRVTSGGSGTQYF. The CDR3 nucleotides are TGTGCCAGTCGAGTGACTAGCGGGGGATCGGGTACGCAGTATTTT.

This clonotype was observed a few times. The rearrangement uses TRBV7-8 and TRBJ2-2; unclear D gene. The germline V and J ends were trimmed by 5 bases and 0 bases, with 10 bases remaining between them. The CDR3 loop spans 15 amino acids. Germline CDR1 reads SGHVS; CDR2 reads FQNEAQ. The CDR3 loop reads CASSPVTSNTGELFF. The CDR3 region has the DNA TGTGCCAGCAGCCCAGTGACATCGAACACCGGGGAGCTGTTTTTT.

In its sample, this clonotype was seen a few times. This chain links TRBV29-1 with TRBJ1-2; the D is unclear. V was pared by 1 base and J by 11 bases, with 8 bases between. The germline V gene encodes CDR1 SQVTM and CDR2 ANQGSEA. The CDR3 extends over 10 amino acids. CDR3 loop: CSVEGGSYTF. Written as DNA, the CDR3 is TGCAGCGTTGAAGGTGGAAGTTACACCTTC.

The rearrangement uses TRBV6-1 and TRBJ1-3; no firm D call. The CDR3 runs to 13 residues. Trimming took off 4 bases at V and 3 bases at J, with 7 bases between the two ends. Germline V gives CDR1 MNHNS, CDR2 SASEGT. CDR3 loop: CASSVVIGNTIYF. CDR3 DNA sequence: TGTGCCAGCAGTGTGGTAATTGGAAACACCATATATTTT.

This chain links TRBV20-1 with TRBJ1-3; D remains unclear. CDR3 length: 11 amino acids. V was trimmed by 5 bases and J by 4 bases, leaving 6 bases between them. The V gene's germline CDR1 is DFQATT and CDR2 SNEGSKA (reference sequence). This CDR3 is CSALGGNTIYF. DNA of the CDR3: TGCAGTGCTCTGGGGGGAAACACCATATATTTT.

This rearrangement joins TRBV5-4 to TRBJ2-7; either TRBD1 or TRBD2 may supply D (5 bases each). CDR3 length: 16 amino acids. V shed 4 bases and J shed 2 bases, with 19 bases lying between them. CDR1 and CDR2 from the germline V gene are SGHNT and YYREEE (reference sequence). CDR3: CASSREPGPKPYEQYF. In DNA form, the CDR3 reads TGTGCCAGCAGCCGTGAGCCGGGACCCAAACCCTACGAGCAGTACTTC.

The V gene is TRBV7-3, the J gene TRBJ1-1, with a tentative D call TRBD1 (5 bases). The CDR3 has 15 amino acids. Germline V CDR1 and CDR2: SGHTA, FQGTGA. The V end was cut by 1 base, the J end by 2 bases, with 11 bases between. In nucleotides, the CDR3 is TGTGCCAGCAGCTTAATATGGGGGGAAAACACTGAAGCTTTCTTT. As protein: CASSLIWGENTEAFF.

J is TRBJ1-1 and V is TRBV21-1; the DNA was not used to check the table's D call, TRBD1. TRBV21-1 is deemed a pseudogene. The CDR3 totals 13 residues. In DNA form, the CDR3 reads TGTGCCAGCCGTAGACAGGGGAGCACTGAAGCTTTCTTT. As protein: CASRRQGSTEAFF.

This chain connects TRBV18 to TRBJ2-2; 8 bases map to TRBD2. The junction had 3 bases not matched to a gene; V was cut back by 2 bases and J by 1 base. Germline V gives CDR1 KGHSH, CDR2 LQKENI. The CDR3 loop spans 16 amino acids. The CDR3 bases are TGTGCCAGCTCACCAGTCGCGGGGGGGAACACCGGGGAGCTGTTTTTT. It is translated as CASSPVAGGNTGELFF.

This clonotype was picked up a small number of times. CDR3 coding DNA: TGTGCCAGCAGCTTGGACTCGGATGAGCAGTTCTTC. Its protein is CASSLDSDEQFF. The V call is TRBV5-6, the J call TRBJ2-1; D remains ambiguous. Germline CDR1 is SGHDT and CDR2 is YYEEEE. V was pared by 0 bases and J by 8 bases, with 6 bases between. The CDR3 covers 12 residues.

This clonotype was recorded a few times. The V gene is TRBV12-3 or TRBV12-4, the J gene TRBJ2-7; the match to TRBD1 covers 9 bases. V was clipped by 8 bases and J by 3 bases; unmatched bases: 5. This CDR3 is 13 amino acids long. DNA of the CDR3: TGTGCCAGCGGCCGGGACAGGGACTACGAGCAGTACTTC. Translation gives CASGRDRDYEQYF.

This clonotype was picked up a small number of times. CDR3 in DNA: TGCAGTGCTAGACCAAATCGGGATGAGCAGTTCTTC. It translates to CSARPNRDEQFF. The rearrangement joins TRBV20-1 to TRBJ2-1; D remains ambiguous. The CDR3 loop spans 12 amino acids. CDR1 DFQATT and CDR2 SNEGSKA come from the germline V gene (reference sequence). The V end was cut by 2 bases, the J end by 8 bases, with 10 bases between.

The rearrangement uses TRBV9 and TRBJ2-3; tentative D call: TRBD2 (6 bases). The CDR3 loop spans 15 amino acids. Looked up from germline, CDR1 is SGDLS and CDR2 is YYNGEE. V was clipped by 4 bases and J by 1 base, with 13 bases between them. The CDR3 bases are TGTGCCAGCAGCTATACGGGAGCGGGCACAGATACGCAGTATTTT. Its protein is CASSYTGAGTDTQYF.

The V and J genes are TRBV20-1 and TRBJ1-1, with TRBD1 matching over 10 bases. Trimming cost V 2 bases and J 0 bases; bases outside gene matches: 9. Germline CDR1 is DFQATT and CDR2 is SNEGSKA (reference sequence). The CDR3 is 17 residues long. CDR3 sequence reads: CSARSQGQGTMNTEAFF. DNA for the CDR3: TGCAGTGCTAGATCCCAGGGACAGGGGACTATGAACACTGAAGCTTTCTTT.

J is TRBJ1-2 and V is TRBV27; TRBD1 matches at 7 bases. Germline-derived CDR1 and CDR2 are MNHEY and SMNVEV (reference sequence). This CDR3 is 14 amino acids long. Unmatched junction bases numbered 8, after V lost 6 bases and J lost 4 bases. CDR3 amino acids: CASRKGATIYGYTF. DNA of the CDR3: TGTGCCAGCAGAAAGGGGGCAACAATCTATGGCTACACCTTC.

This clonotype was picked up a small number of times. The chain recombines TRBV7-9 with TRBJ1-1; TRBD1 agrees at 7 bases. This CDR3 contains 14 residues. The germline CDR1 and CDR2 sequences are SEHNR and FQNEAQ (reference sequence). V was pared by 10 bases and J by 7 bases, with 15 bases of the junction left unmatched. The CDR3 DNA follows: TGTGCCACCCAGGGGGTTGGTTCTGGGGGTGAAGCTTTCTTT. This translates into CATQGVGSGGEAFF.

This clonotype was seen only a few times. This chain joins TRBV6-1 and TRBJ1-5; a weak D match, TRBD1 (5 bases). Trimming took off 6 bases at V and 2 bases at J, with 14 bases between the two ends. Germline CDR1 reads MNHNS; CDR2 reads SASEGT. The CDR3 has 15 residues. The CDR3 loop is CASSPHQGGNQPQHF. For the CDR3, the DNA is TGTGCCAGCAGCCCCCACCAGGGTGGCAATCAGCCCCAGCATTTT.